A single sample is the source of the 11 T cell receptor beta chains below, sequenced in a study of blood T cell repertoires in COVID-19. This table comes from immunoSEQ multiplex PCR, and its TCRdb copy is limited to in-frame clones, with some not included. The sample includes approximately 46,000 clones, approximately 82% of them seen just once. The sequencing input was peripheral blood. The receptors were gathered from a human donor in a cohort sampled during active COVID-19.

The chain is built from TRBV7-2 and TRBJ2-1; TRBD2 matches 8 bases. This CDR3 is 15 amino acids long. J lost 5 bases, V lost 5 bases, and 8 bases had no gene match. CDR1 SGHTA and CDR2 FQGNSA come from the germline V gene. Here the CDR3 reads CASSPPSGYHNEQFF. Here the CDR3 DNA reads TGTGCCAGCAGCCCGCCTAGCGGGTACCACAATGAGCAGTTCTTC.

This chain uses TRBV7-2 with TRBJ2-7; D unclear. The CDR3 is made up of 11 amino acids. V dropped 5 bases and J dropped 1 base, with 3 bases sitting between them. In germline, CDR1 is SGHTA, CDR2 FQGNSA. The DNA for the CDR3 is TGTGCCAGCAGCCTGTCCTACGAGCAGTACTTC. As protein: CASSLSYEQYF.

This clone was picked up one time. The chain uses TRBV18 and TRBJ2-2; D perhaps matches TRBD1 (5 bases). The CDR3 is 18 residues long. Germline assignment: CDR1 KGHSH and CDR2 LQKENI. V shed 3 bases and J shed 1 base, with 18 bases lying between them. CDR3 loop: CASSPQEQDGWNTGELFF. In DNA form, the CDR3 reads TGTGCCAGCTCACCTCAGGAACAGGACGGATGGAACACCGGGGAGCTGTTTTTT.

Here the CDR3 reads CASSQVKGGTEAFF. CDR3 bases: TGTGCCAGCAGCCAAGTGAAAGGAGGCACTGAAGCTTTCTTT. V gene TRBV3-1 (or the pseudogene TRBV3-2) combines with J gene TRBJ1-1; D unclear. V lost 1 base to trimming and J lost 4 bases, with 10 bases between them. CDR1 and CDR2 (germline): LGHDT, YNNKEL (reference sequence). The CDR3 is 14 residues long.

The chain combines TRBV2 with TRBJ2-5; 10 nucleotides match TRBD2. The CDR3 runs to 15 residues. The ends lost 2 bases at V and 3 bases at J; junction bases unmatched: 3. The germline V gene encodes CDR1 SNHLY and CDR2 FYNNEI. CDR3 residues: CASSELAGVEETQYF. In DNA, the CDR3 is TGTGCCAGCAGTGAACTAGCGGGAGTTGAAGAGACCCAGTACTTC.

The V and J genes are TRBV19 and TRBJ2-7, with 9 positions matching TRBD1. This CDR3 has 15 residues. The V segment lost 6 bases and the J segment 5 bases; nucleotides outside the gene matches: 11. Germline-derived CDR1 and CDR2 are LNHDA and SQIVND (reference sequence). The CDR3 region is CASRKLGTGLHEQYF. The CDR3 region has the DNA TGTGCCAGTAGGAAGTTAGGGACAGGGCTTCACGAGCAGTACTTC. Variable domain in full (rest from reference TRBV19 and TRBJ2-7): DGGITQSPKYLFRKEGQNVTLSCEQNLNHDAMYWYRQDPGQGLRLIYYSQIVNDFQKGDIAEGYSVSREKKESFPLTVTSAQKNPTAFYLCASRKLGTGLHEQYFGPGTRLTVT.

The rearrangement links TRBV7-2 to TRBJ2-5, with TRBD1 identical over 12 bases. The CDR3 covers 17 residues. The V gene's germline CDR1 is SGHTA and CDR2 FQGNSA. The ends lost 2 bases at V and 5 bases at J; junction bases unmatched: 9. The CDR3 nucleotides are TGTGCCAGCAGCTTAATCCGGGACAGGGGGCGCGGTGAGACCCAGTACTTC. Translation gives CASSLIRDRGRGETQYF.

This clone was detected once. V is TRBV11-3 and J is TRBJ2-1, with a tentative D call TRBD1 (7 bases). V was trimmed by 5 bases and J by 2 bases, leaving 16 bases between them. CDR3 length: 16 residues. Looked up from germline, CDR1 is SGHNT and CDR2 is YENEEA. The DNA for the CDR3 is TGTGCCAGCAGCCCAGGAGGGACAGAGACCTACAATGAGCAGTTCTTC. It translates to CASSPGGTETYNEQFF.

The V call is TRBV3-1 (or the pseudogene TRBV3-2), the J call TRBJ2-2; D is unclear. The V end lost 5 bases, the J end lost 8 bases, and 6 bases lay between the germline ends. CDR3 length: 11 amino acids. CDR1 and CDR2 from the germline V gene are LGHDT and YNNKEL (reference sequence). The DNA for the CDR3 is TGTGCCAGCAGCTATTCGGGGGAGCTGTTTTTT. It encodes CASSYSGELFF.

This chain links TRBV30 with TRBJ2-7; no clear D gene. Germline V CDR1 and CDR2: GTSNPN, SVGIG (reference sequence). The V end lost 0 bases, the J end lost 3 bases, and 12 bases lay between the germline ends. CDR3 length equals 14 residues. The CDR3 DNA reads TGTGCCTGGAGTGTACTAACGGCAAGCTACGAGCAGTACTTC. It encodes CAWSVLTASYEQYF.

This chain joins TRBV10-3 and TRBJ2-7; 7 bases match TRBD1. The CDR3 is made up of 14 amino acids. Germline CDR1 is ENHRY and CDR2 is SYGVKD. V lost 2 bases to trimming and J lost 1 base; unmatched junction nucleotides: 2. The DNA of the CDR3 is TGTGCCATCAGTGAGGGGACAGCATCCTACGAGCAGTACTTC. Its protein product is CAISEGTASYEQYF.